Shown below are 29 T cell receptor beta chains from a single sample sequenced in a study of T cell responses to AZD1222 COVID-19 vaccine (TCRdb year 2021). The meaning of the sample's time point label: baseline before first vaccination. Receptor libraries were prepared by the immunoSEQ multiplex PCR assay. In its TCRdb copy, this immuneACCESS table keeps in-frame sequences only and misses some clones. Where compared with another copy, unresolved V genes explain less than half of these, and the others have no known cause. This sample comprises 95,000 to 150,000 clones, approximately 90% of them detected only once. The top ten clonotypes cover approximately 7.9% of the sample. Sample: peripheral blood, taken on day 0 of AZD1222 vaccination. The source is an adult in good health.

The chain has TRBV6-1 and TRBJ1-5; TRBD1 agrees at 9 bases. CDR1 and CDR2 (germline): MNHNS, SASEGT. Germline trimming cut 0 bases from V and 5 bases from J; bases unmatched to any gene: 5. This CDR3 contains 16 residues. As DNA, the CDR3 is TGTGCCAGCAGTGAAGCAACGGGACAGGGCTATCAGCCCCAGCATTTT. Translated, it gives CASSEATGQGYQPQHF.

The CDR3 reads CASSPIEQGGYTF. CDR3 nucleotide sequence: TGTGCCAGCAGCCCGATTGAACAAGGAGGCTACACCTTC. The chain is built from TRBV5-4 and TRBJ1-2; the D is unclear. Germline V lookup: CDR1 SGHNT, CDR2 YYREEE (reference sequence). The CDR3 contains 13 residues. The ends were cut back, 4 bases at V and 8 bases at J, with 15 bases in the middle.

J is TRBJ1-2 and V is TRBV5-1; 7 nucleotides agree with TRBD1. V shed 3 bases and J 3 bases; nucleotides not matched to a gene: 11. Germline lookup yields CDR1 SGHRS and CDR2 YFSETQ. The CDR3 spans 16 residues. CDR3 region: CASSSGSTGSDYGYTF. CDR3 nucleotides: TGCGCCAGCAGCTCCGGATCGACAGGGTCTGACTATGGCTACACCTTC.

The CDR3 loop reads CASSVGGPGRVEQYF. The CDR3 DNA follows: TGTGCCAGCAGCGTCGGGGGCCCAGGGCGAGTCGAGCAGTACTTC. The rearrangement joins TRBV9 to TRBJ2-7, with D perhaps matching TRBD1 or TRBD2 (6 bases each). V gave up 2 bases and J gave up 6 bases, with 18 bases separating them. The CDR3 consists of 15 residues. Germline CDR1 is SGDLS and CDR2 is YYNGEE.

The J gene is TRBJ1-4, the V gene TRBV18, with D possibly matching TRBD1 (6 bases). Trimming removed 3 bases at V and 3 bases at J, with 11 bases between. This CDR3 has 15 amino acids. Germline V gene sequence: CDR1 KGHSH, CDR2 LQKENI. CDR3 region: CASSPADRPNEKLFF. CDR3 nucleotide sequence: TGTGCCAGCTCACCCGCGGACAGACCTAATGAAAAACTGTTTTTT.

This chain connects TRBV6-6 to TRBJ1-1, with D unclear. Per germline, CDR1 MNHNY and CDR2 SVGAGI (reference sequence). CDR3 size: 16 residues. V dropped 0 bases and J dropped 0 bases, with 11 bases sitting between them. The CDR3 spells CASSYSVTEMNTEAFF. Written as DNA, the CDR3 is TGTGCCAGCAGTTACTCGGTCACGGAGATGAACACTGAAGCTTTCTTT.

This chain links TRBV2 with TRBJ1-1, with D possibly matching TRBD1 (5 bases). Trimming cost V 2 bases and J 10 bases, with 14 bases left between them. This CDR3 comprises 13 residues. Looked up from germline, CDR1 is SNHLY and CDR2 is FYNNEI. CDR3 sequence (DNA): TGTGCCAGCAGTGAAAGGGAGGGGATGAGAGCTTTCTTT. It is translated as CASSEREGMRAFF.

The chain joins TRBV13 to TRBJ2-7; TRBD2 agrees at 12 bases. Germline V CDR1 and CDR2: PRHDT, FYEKMQ (reference sequence). Unmatched junction bases numbered 18, after V lost 2 bases and J lost 7 bases. This CDR3 is built from 19 residues. In DNA form, the CDR3 reads TGTGCCAGCAGCTTAACCCTAGCGGGAGGGTTGAGGGAAGCGCGGGAGCAGTACTTC. Its translation is CASSLTLAGGLREAREQYF.

The chain joins TRBV19 to TRBJ2-5; possibly TRBD1 for D (5 bases). CDR3 length: 14 amino acids. Trimming removed 4 bases at V and 5 bases at J, with 14 bases between. Germline values: CDR1 LNHDA, CDR2 SQIVND (reference sequence). DNA for the CDR3: TGTGCCAGTAGTACCCAACAGGCTCCGGAGACCCAGTACTTC. Amino acid sequence: CASSTQQAPETQYF. The full variable domain, completed using reference TRBV19 and TRBJ2-5, is DGGITQSPKYLFRKEGQNVTLSCEQNLNHDAMYWYRQDPGQGLRLIYYSQIVNDFQKGDIAEGYSVSREKKESFPLTVTSAQKNPTAFYLCASSTQQAPETQYFGPGTRLLVL.

The chain has TRBV10-1 and TRBJ2-3; TRBD2 agrees at 13 bases. Germline V gives CDR1 WNHNN, CDR2 SYGVQD (reference sequence). The CDR3 runs to 16 residues. Trimming at V came to 5 bases and at J to 8 bases, leaving 10 bases not matched to a gene. CDR3 bases: TGCGCCAGCAGTCCGCTTACTAGCGGGAGGGCCCGTACGCAGTATTTT. Translation: CASSPLTSGRARTQYF.

This sequence joins TRBV9 and TRBJ2-7; TRBD1 or TRBD2 may be the D gene (5 bases each). The CDR3 sequence is 14 residues long. Per the germline V gene, CDR1 is SGDLS and CDR2 is YYNGEE. V was trimmed by 4 bases and J by 2 bases, leaving 13 bases between them. The DNA of the CDR3 is TGTGCCAGCAGCCGGGACCGACTAACCTACGAGCAGTACTTC. It yields the protein CASSRDRLTYEQYF. Together with reference TRBV9 and TRBJ2-7, the CDR3 gives the full variable domain: DSGVTQTPKHLITATGQRVTLRCSPRSGDLSVYWYQQSLDQGLQFLIQYYNGEERAKGNILERFSAQQFPDLHSELNLSSLELGDSALYFCASSRDRLTYEQYFGPGTRLTVT.

The J gene is TRBJ2-7, the V gene TRBV11-2, with 7 bases lining up with TRBD1. The J segment lost 1 base and the V segment lost 5 bases, leaving 8 bases of the junction unmatched. CDR1 SGHAT and CDR2 FQNNGV come from the germline V gene. The CDR3 totals 15 residues. As DNA, the CDR3 is TGTGCCAGCAGCGGACGACAGGGTAGTTCCTACGAGCAGTACTTC. As protein: CASSGRQGSSYEQYF.

The chain joins TRBV7-9 to TRBJ1-5, with D unresolved. V was cut by 5 bases and J by 3 bases, with 5 bases left in between. The length of the CDR3 is 12 residues. Germline assignment: CDR1 SEHNR and CDR2 FQNEAQ (reference sequence). This chain's CDR3 is CASSRLNQPQHF. In DNA form, the CDR3 reads TGTGCCAGCAGCCGACTCAATCAGCCCCAGCATTTT.

The chain uses TRBV5-1 and TRBJ2-7, with a possible D match to TRBD1 (6 bases). V was cut by 5 bases and J by 5 bases, with 17 bases left in between. This CDR3 contains 14 residues. Germline-derived CDR1 and CDR2 are SGHRS and YFSETQ. CDR3 in amino acids: CASRFAQGSDEQYF. The CDR3 region has the DNA TGCGCCAGCAGATTCGCCCAGGGGTCGGACGAGCAGTACTTC.

The chain employs TRBV4-1 and TRBJ2-7; a possible D gene is TRBD1 (5 bases). Germline V gives CDR1 MGHRA, CDR2 YSYEKL. The CDR3 sequence is 13 residues long. The germline V and J ends were trimmed by 2 bases and 9 bases, with 14 bases remaining between them. In DNA, the CDR3 is TGCGCCAGCAGCCAACTTCCAGGGTTTAGGCAGTACTTC. It specifies CASSQLPGFRQYF.

The chain combines TRBV28 with TRBJ1-4; weak D call: TRBD1 (6 bases). V shed 3 bases and J shed 6 bases, with 11 bases lying between them. In germline, CDR1 is MDHEN, CDR2 SYDVKM. The CDR3 runs 14 residues. The CDR3 spells CASSFSGVDEKLFF. The CDR3 DNA is TGTGCCAGCAGTTTTTCAGGGGTGGATGAAAAACTGTTTTTT. The entire variable domain, with the rest obtained from reference TRBV28 and TRBJ1-4, is as follows: DVKVTQSSRYLVKRTGEKVFLECVQDMDHENMFWYRQDPGLGLRLIYFSYDVKMKEKGDIPEGYSVSREKKERFSLILESASTNQTSMYLCASSFSGVDEKLFFGSGTQLSVL.

The chain uses TRBV20-1 and TRBJ2-5; 11 bases match TRBD2. The CDR3 extends over 20 amino acids. With V trimmed by 3 bases and J by 7 bases, 25 bases remained unmatched. CDR1 DFQATT and CDR2 SNEGSKA come from the germline V gene (reference sequence). The CDR3 is CSASQLAGGISKNRPGTQYF. CDR3 coding DNA: TGCAGTGCTAGTCAGCTAGCGGGAGGTATTAGCAAGAACCGTCCGGGGACCCAGTACTTC.

This rearrangement joins TRBV27 to TRBJ1-4; TRBD1 is a possible D gene (6 bases). The CDR3 is 15 amino acids. V lost 2 bases and J 2 bases, leaving 9 bases between the germline ends. Germline V gives CDR1 MNHEY, CDR2 SMNVEV (reference sequence). CDR3 DNA sequence: TGTGCCAGCAGTTTAGTAGGGGGGACTAATGAAAAACTGTTTTTT. It is translated as CASSLVGGTNEKLFF. Using reference TRBV27 and TRBJ1-4 for the parts outside the CDR3, the full variable domain is EAQVTQNPRYLITVTGKKLTVTCSQNMNHEYMSWYRQDPGLGLRQIYYSMNVEVTDKGDVPEGYKVSRKEKRNFPLILESPSPNQTSLYFCASSLVGGTNEKLFFGSGTQLSVL.

The chain employs TRBV5-6 and TRBJ2-3; the D gene is possibly TRBD2 (5 bases). Germline CDR1 is SGHDT and CDR2 is YYEEEE. The CDR3 sequence is 15 residues long. Trimming took 4 bases from V and 6 from J, leaving 18 bases between them. The CDR3 region has the DNA TGTGCCAGCAGCGCATGGGTGGCTAGCTTGGATACGCAGTATTTT. Its translation is CASSAWVASLDTQYF.

V and J are TRBV7-9 and TRBJ2-2; 7 bases agree with TRBD1. The germline V gene has CDR1 SEHNR and CDR2 FQNEAQ (reference sequence). The CDR3 runs 16 residues. The V gene end was trimmed by 4 bases and the J gene end by 1 base; junction bases not matched to a gene: 6. As DNA, the CDR3 is TGTGCCAGCAGCTACACTCGGACAGGGAACACCGGGGAGCTGTTTTTT. Translating gives CASSYTRTGNTGELFF.

This clone was picked up one time. V and J are TRBV28 and TRBJ1-5; D remains ambiguous. The CDR3 loop spans 18 amino acids. Germline V gene sequence: CDR1 MDHEN, CDR2 SYDVKM. Trimming left V 5 bases short and J 3 bases short, with 23 bases between. This CDR3 is CASSRAGKTQSYNQPQHF. In DNA, the CDR3 is TGTGCCAGCAGTCGCGCGGGCAAGACACAATCCTACAATCAGCCCCAGCATTTT.

This sequence joins TRBV5-1 and TRBJ2-2; a weak D match, TRBD1 (6 bases). With 1 base removed from V and 6 bases from J, the gap between germline ends came to 16 bases. The CDR3 sequence is 16 residues long. Looked up from germline, CDR1 is SGHRS and CDR2 is YFSETQ. As DNA, the CDR3 is TGCGCCAGCAGCTTGACCGGACAAGGGGGTCCCGGGGAGCTGTTTTTT. Its translation is CASSLTGQGGPGELFF.

The chain carries TRBV5-1 and TRBJ2-7; 7 nucleotides align to TRBD2. In germline, CDR1 is SGHRS, CDR2 YFSETQ. The CDR3 covers 14 residues. V trimming: 3 bases; J trimming: 5 bases; junction bases outside the gene matches: 8. The CDR3 DNA reads as TGCGCCAGCAGCTCCGGGGGGAGAGAGAACGAGCAGTACTTC. It translates to CASSSGGRENEQYF.

This rearrangement joins TRBV28 to TRBJ2-4; TRBD1 agrees at 9 bases. Per the germline V gene, CDR1 is MDHEN and CDR2 is SYDVKM. The V gene end was trimmed by 5 bases and the J gene end by 1 base; junction bases not matched to a gene: 3. The length of the CDR3 is 15 residues. CDR3 in amino acids: CASSGTGWAKNIQYF. The CDR3 DNA is TGTGCCAGCAGTGGGACAGGGTGGGCCAAAAACATTCAGTACTTC.

The CDR3 region has the DNA TGTGCCACCATCTGGGACAGGGGCAATGAGCAGTTCTTC. This encodes CATIWDRGNEQFF. J is TRBJ2-1 and V is TRBV24-1; 10 positions match TRBD1. From germline, CDR1 is KGHDR and CDR2 SFDVKD. V shed 8 bases, J shed 6 bases, and the junction held 3 bases outside the gene matches. This CDR3 spans 13 amino acids.

The rearrangement joins TRBV6-2 or TRBV6-3 to TRBJ2-1, with 7 bases that match TRBD2. Unmatched junction bases numbered 3, after V lost 2 bases and J lost 2 bases. Germline V gene lookup returns CDR1 MNHEY and CDR2 SVGEGT. The CDR3 totals 15 residues. The DNA for the CDR3 is TGTGCCAGCAGTTACGGGGGAGGGCCCTACAATGAGCAGTTCTTC. This codes for CASSYGGGPYNEQFF.

The chain combines TRBV28 with TRBJ1-5; no firm D call. CDR1 and CDR2 (germline): MDHEN, SYDVKM. The CDR3 has 15 residues. The V gene lost 6 bases and the J gene lost 2 bases, with 14 bases spanning the gap. The CDR3 DNA reads TGTGCCAGCAGCCTCCGGGGTAGGGGCAATCAGCCCCAGCATTTT. Translation gives CASSLRGRGNQPQHF. Drawing the rest from reference TRBV28 and TRBJ1-5, the complete variable domain is DVKVTQSSRYLVKRTGEKVFLECVQDMDHENMFWYRQDPGLGLRLIYFSYDVKMKEKGDIPEGYSVSREKKERFSLILESASTNQTSMYLCASSLRGRGNQPQHFGDGTRLSIL.

This rearrangement joins TRBV2 to TRBJ2-7; weak D call: TRBD2 (6 bases). The CDR3 is 15 amino acids. Germline CDR1 reads SNHLY; CDR2 reads FYNNEI. Trimming removed 8 bases at V and 0 bases at J, with 17 bases between. CDR3 nucleotides: TGTGCCAGCCGCCTCGAGCGACTAGGCTCCTACGAGCAGTACTTC. Residues: CASRLERLGSYEQYF.

This chain joins TRBV5-4 and TRBJ1-2; no firm D call. The CDR3 extends over 15 amino acids. The V end lost 1 base, the J end lost 5 bases, and 15 bases lay between the germline ends. Per germline, CDR1 SGHNT and CDR2 YYREEE (reference sequence). The CDR3 sequence: CASSLFVAGGYGYTF. The CDR3 region has the DNA TGTGCCAGCAGCTTGTTTGTCGCGGGAGGGTATGGCTACACCTTC.